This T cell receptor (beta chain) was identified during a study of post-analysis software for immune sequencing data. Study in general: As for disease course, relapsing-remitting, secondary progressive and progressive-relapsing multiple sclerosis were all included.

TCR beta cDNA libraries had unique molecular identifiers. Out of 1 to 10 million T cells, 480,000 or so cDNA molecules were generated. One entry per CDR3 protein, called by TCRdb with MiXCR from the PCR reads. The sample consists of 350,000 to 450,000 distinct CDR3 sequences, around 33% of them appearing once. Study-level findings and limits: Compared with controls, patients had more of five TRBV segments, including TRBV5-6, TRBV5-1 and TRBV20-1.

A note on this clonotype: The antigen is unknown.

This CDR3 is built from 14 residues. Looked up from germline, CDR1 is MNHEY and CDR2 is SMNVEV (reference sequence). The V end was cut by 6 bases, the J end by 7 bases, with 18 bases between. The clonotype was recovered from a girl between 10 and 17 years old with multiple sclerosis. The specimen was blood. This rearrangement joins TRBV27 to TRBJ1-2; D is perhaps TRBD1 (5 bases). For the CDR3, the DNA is TGTGCCAGCAGGACTATCGGGACGGGTAGTGGCTACACCTTC. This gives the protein CASRTIGTGSGYTF.